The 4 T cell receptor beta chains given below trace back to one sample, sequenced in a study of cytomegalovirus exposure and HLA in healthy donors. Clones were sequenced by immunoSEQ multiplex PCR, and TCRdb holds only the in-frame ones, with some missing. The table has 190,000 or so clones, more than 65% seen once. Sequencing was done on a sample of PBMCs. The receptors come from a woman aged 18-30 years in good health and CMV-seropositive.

The CDR3 loop reads CASSPSLSTDTQYF. The CDR3 DNA sequence: TGTGCCAGCAGCCCCTCCCTTAGCACAGATACGCAGTATTTT. The V call is TRBV5-6, the J call TRBJ2-3, with D hard to call. Germline CDR1 and CDR2: SGHDT and YYEEEE. V was trimmed by 4 bases and J by 0 bases, leaving 9 bases between them. The CDR3 is 14 residues long.

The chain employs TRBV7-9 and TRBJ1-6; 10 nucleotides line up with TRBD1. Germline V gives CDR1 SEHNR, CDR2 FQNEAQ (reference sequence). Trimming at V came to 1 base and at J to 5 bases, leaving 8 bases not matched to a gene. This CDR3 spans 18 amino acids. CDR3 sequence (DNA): TGTGCCAGCAGCTTAGGGAGGGCCGGGACAGGGGATAATTCACCCCTCCACTTT. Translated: CASSLGRAGTGDNSPLHF.

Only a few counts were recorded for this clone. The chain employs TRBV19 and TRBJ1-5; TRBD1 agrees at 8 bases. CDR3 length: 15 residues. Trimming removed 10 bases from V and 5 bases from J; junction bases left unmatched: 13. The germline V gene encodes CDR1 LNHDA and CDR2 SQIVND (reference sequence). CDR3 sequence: CATSDWTGRYQPQHF. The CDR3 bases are TGTGCCACCTCCGACTGGACAGGGCGTTATCAGCCCCAGCATTTT.

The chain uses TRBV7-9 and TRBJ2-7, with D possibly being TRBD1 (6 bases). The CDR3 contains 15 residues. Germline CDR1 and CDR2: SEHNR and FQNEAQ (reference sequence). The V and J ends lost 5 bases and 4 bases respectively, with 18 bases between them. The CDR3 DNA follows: TGTGCCAGCAGCCCAACCCGGGACATCGAATACGAGCAGTACTTC. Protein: CASSPTRDIEYEQYF.